These 3 T cell receptor beta chains came from one sample sequenced in a study of metastatic and nonmetastatic thyroid tumors. MiXCR reprocessed the PCR reads for TCRdb. The table has about 46,000 clones, roughly a quarter seen once; the top ten hold more than 3%. Thyroid surgery was performed in patients who had received no treatment beforehand. Material for sequencing was blood. The receptor source for this set is a male donor with papillary thyroid cancer or a benign thyroid nodule (not recorded which). Some clones in this sample may be carry-over from other donors' samples.

The chain links TRBV7-9 to TRBJ2-1; D not resolved. CDR1 is SEHNR and CDR2 is FQNEAQ in the germline V gene (reference sequence). The CDR3 runs 14 residues. V lost 5 bases to trimming and J lost 9 bases, with 17 bases between them. CDR3 sequence (DNA): TGTGCCAGCAGCCCTGAACTTGCCACCTTTGAGCAGTTCTTC. Translated: CASSPELATFEQFF. The full variable domain, rest sourced from reference TRBV7-9 and TRBJ2-1, is DTGVSQNPRHKITKRGQNVTFRCDPISEHNRLYWYRQTLGQGPEFLTYFQNEAQLEKSRLLSDRFSAERPKGSFSTLEIQRTEQGDSAMYLCASSPELATFEQFFGPGTRLTVL.

This clone ranks as medium-sized. The gene calls are TRBV30 and TRBJ2-7; D possibly corresponds to TRBD2 (6 bases). The CDR3 spans 15 residues. The V end was cut by 0 bases, the J end by 4 bases, with 16 bases between. From germline, CDR1 is GTSNPN and CDR2 SVGIG (reference sequence). CDR3 region: CAWSVHGSAIYEQYF. The CDR3 coding sequence is TGTGCCTGGAGTGTACACGGGAGTGCCATTTACGAGCAGTACTTC.

Notes on this clone: A read error may be the cause here, since a much bigger clone is one base away. The same CDR3 is also encoded by other DNA sequences in this sample. The chain is built from TRBV5-4 and TRBJ2-3; either TRBD1 or TRBD2 may supply D (5 bases each). Germline lookup yields CDR1 SGHNT and CDR2 YYREEE (reference sequence). CDR3 size: 11 residues. CDR3 in DNA: TGCGCCAGCAGCCCGGGGCGCACGCAGTATTTT. Translating gives CASSPGRTQYF.